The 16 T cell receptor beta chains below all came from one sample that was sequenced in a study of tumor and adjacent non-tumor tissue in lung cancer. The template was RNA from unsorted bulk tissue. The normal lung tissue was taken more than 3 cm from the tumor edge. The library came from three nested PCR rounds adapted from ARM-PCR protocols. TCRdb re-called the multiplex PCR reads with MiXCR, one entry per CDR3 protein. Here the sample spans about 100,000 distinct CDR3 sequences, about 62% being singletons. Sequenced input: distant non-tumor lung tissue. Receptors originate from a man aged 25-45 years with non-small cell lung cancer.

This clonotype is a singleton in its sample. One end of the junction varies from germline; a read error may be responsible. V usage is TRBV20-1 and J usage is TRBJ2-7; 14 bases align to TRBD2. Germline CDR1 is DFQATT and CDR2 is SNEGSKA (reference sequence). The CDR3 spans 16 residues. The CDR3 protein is CSASWTSGGSSYEQYF. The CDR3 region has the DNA TGTAGTGCTAGTTGGACTAGCGGGGGGAGCTCCTACGAGCAGTACTTC.

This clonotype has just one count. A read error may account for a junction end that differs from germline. The CDR3 here is CGATPEVPDEQFF. The CDR3 nucleotides are TGCGGTGCAACACCGGAGGTGCCCGATGAGCAGTTCTTC. This chain links TRBV20-1 with TRBJ2-1, with D perhaps TRBD2 (5 bases). Looked up from germline, CDR1 is DFQATT and CDR2 is SNEGSKA (reference sequence). The CDR3 contains 13 residues.

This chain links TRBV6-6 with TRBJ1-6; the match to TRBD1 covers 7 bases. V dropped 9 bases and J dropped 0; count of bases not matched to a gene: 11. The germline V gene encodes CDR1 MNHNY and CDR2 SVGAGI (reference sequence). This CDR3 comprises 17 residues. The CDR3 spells CARSLQGPSSYNSPLHF. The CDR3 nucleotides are TGTGCCAGAAGCCTACAGGGGCCCAGCTCCTATAATTCACCCCTCCACTTT.

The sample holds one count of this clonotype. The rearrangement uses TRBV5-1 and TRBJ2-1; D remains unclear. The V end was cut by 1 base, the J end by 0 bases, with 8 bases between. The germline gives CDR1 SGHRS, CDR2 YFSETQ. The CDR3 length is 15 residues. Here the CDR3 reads CASSLRGVSYNEQFF. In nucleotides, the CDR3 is TGCGCCAGCAGCTTGCGTGGGGTCTCCTACAATGAGCAGTTCTTC.

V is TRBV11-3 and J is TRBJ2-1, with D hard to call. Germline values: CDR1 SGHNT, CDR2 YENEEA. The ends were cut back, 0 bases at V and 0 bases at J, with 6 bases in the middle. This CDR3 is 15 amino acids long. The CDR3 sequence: CASSLERSSYNEQFF. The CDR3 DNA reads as TGTGCCAGCAGCTTAGAGCGGAGCTCCTACAATGAGCAGTTCTTC. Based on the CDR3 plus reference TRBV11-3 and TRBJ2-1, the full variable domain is EAGVVQSPRYKIIEKKQPVAFWCNPISGHNTLYWYLQNLGQGPELLIRYENEEAVDDSQLPKDRFSAERLKGVDSTLKIQPAELGDSAVYLCASSLERSSYNEQFFGPGTRLTVL.

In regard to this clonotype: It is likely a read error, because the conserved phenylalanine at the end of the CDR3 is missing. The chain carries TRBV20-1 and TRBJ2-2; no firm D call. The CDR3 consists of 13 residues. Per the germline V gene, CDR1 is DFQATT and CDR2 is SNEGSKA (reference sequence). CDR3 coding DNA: TGCAGTGCCCCGGCTAGGCACACAGGGGAGCTGTTTTCT. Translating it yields CSAPARHTGELFS.

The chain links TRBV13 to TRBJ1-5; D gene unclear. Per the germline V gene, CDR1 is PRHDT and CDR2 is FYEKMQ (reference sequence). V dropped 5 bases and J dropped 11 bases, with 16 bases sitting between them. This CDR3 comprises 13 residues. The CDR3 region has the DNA TGTGCCAGCAGCACCGGACCTTACCAGACCCAGCATTTT. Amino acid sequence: CASSTGPYQTQHF.

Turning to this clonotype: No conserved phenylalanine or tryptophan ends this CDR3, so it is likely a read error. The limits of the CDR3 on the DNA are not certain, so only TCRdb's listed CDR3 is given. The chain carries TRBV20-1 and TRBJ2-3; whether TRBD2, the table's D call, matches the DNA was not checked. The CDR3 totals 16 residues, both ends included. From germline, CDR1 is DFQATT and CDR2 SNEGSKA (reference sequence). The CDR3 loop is CNARDEQRDPLGTQYS.

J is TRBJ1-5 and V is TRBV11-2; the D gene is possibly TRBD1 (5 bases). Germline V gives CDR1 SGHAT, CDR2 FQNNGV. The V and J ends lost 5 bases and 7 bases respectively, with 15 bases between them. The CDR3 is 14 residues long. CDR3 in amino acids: CASSRTGGLQPQHF. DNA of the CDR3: TGTGCCAGCAGCAGGACGGGGGGTCTACAGCCCCAGCATTTT.

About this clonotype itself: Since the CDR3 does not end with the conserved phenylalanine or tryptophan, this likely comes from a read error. The CDR3 region has the DNA TGTGCCAGCAGCTTAGAGGAGGGGCTGAACACAGATACGCAGTATTCT. This translates into CASSLEEGLNTDTQYS. The chain is built from TRBV11-3 and TRBJ2-3; possibly TRBD2 for D (6 bases). The germline gives CDR1 SGHNT, CDR2 YENEEA. The CDR3 totals 16 residues. The V end was cut by 0 bases, the J end by 2 bases, with 12 bases between.

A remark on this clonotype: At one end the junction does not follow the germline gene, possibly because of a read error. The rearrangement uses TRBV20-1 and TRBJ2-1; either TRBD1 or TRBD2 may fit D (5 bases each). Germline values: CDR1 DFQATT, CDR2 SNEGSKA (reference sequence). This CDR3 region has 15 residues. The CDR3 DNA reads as TGCACTGCTAGTCTGTCCGGGGCCAAATACAGTGAGCAGTTCTTC. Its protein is CTASLSGAKYSEQFF.

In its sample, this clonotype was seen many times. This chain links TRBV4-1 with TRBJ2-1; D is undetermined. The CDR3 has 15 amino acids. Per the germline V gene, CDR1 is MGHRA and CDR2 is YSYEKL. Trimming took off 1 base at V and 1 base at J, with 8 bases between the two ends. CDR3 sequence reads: CASSQGYRSYNEQFF. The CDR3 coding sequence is TGCGCCAGCAGCCAAGGTTATAGGTCCTACAATGAGCAGTTCTTC.

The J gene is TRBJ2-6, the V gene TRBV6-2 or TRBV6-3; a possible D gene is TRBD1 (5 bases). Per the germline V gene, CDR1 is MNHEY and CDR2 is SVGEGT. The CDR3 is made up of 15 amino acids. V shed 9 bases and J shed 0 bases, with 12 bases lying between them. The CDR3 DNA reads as TGTGCCAGTAATTTCGACAGCTCTGGGGCCAACGTCCTGACTTTC. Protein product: CASNFDSSGANVLTF.

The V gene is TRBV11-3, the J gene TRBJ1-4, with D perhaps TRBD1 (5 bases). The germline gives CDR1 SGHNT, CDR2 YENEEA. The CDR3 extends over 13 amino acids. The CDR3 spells CTNSLTRGEKLFF. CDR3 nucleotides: TGTACCAACAGCCTTACTAGGGGCGAAAAACTGTTTTTT.

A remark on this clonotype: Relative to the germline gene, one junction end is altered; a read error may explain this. The CDR3 DNA follows: TGTGCCAGCAGCCCGGGACTAGCGGGGGTAAGCACCGGAGAGCTGTTTTTT. Amino acid sequence: CASSPGLAGVSTGELFF. The chain joins TRBV12-3 or TRBV12-4 to TRBJ2-2, with 14 positions matching TRBD2. There are 17 residues in the CDR3.

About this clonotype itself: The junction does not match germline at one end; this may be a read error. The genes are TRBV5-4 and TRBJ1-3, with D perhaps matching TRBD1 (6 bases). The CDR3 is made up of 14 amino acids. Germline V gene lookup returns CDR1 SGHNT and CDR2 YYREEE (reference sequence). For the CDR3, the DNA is TGCGCCAGCAATCCTGACAGGACTGGAAACACCATATATTTT. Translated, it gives CASNPDRTGNTIYF. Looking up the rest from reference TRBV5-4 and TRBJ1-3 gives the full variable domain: ETGVTQSPTHLIKTRGQQVTLRCSSQSGHNTVSWYQQALGQGPQFIFQYYREEENGRGNFPPRFSGLQFPNYSSELNVNALELDDSALYLCASNPDRTGNTIYFGEGSWLTVV.